Listed here are 30 T cell receptor beta chains from one sample, sequenced in a study of blood T cell repertoires in COVID-19. Some clones are missing from TCRdb's copy, which holds only in-frame ones; the method was immunoSEQ multiplex PCR. Among 150,000 to 200,000 clones, about four fifths were seen once, and the ten largest hold roughly 9.6%. The sequenced sample was peripheral blood. All receptors come from a woman in her thirties or forties with COVID-19, enrolled during active disease.

This clone is a singleton in its sample. The V and J genes are TRBV7-3 and TRBJ2-1; 8 bases line up with TRBD2. The CDR3 runs 16 residues. From germline, CDR1 is SGHTA and CDR2 FQGTGA. V lost 5 bases and J lost 8; bases outside the gene matches: 14. The CDR3 sequence: CASSPGGLALVHEQFF. The CDR3 DNA follows: TGTGCCAGCAGCCCTGGCGGACTAGCCCTCGTACATGAGCAGTTCTTC.

The chain recombines TRBV7-3 with TRBJ2-6; D might be TRBD2 (5 bases). This CDR3 spans 14 amino acids. The V end lost 9 bases, the J end lost 2 bases, and 11 bases lay between the germline ends. Per the germline V gene, CDR1 is SGHTA and CDR2 is FQGTGA. In DNA form, the CDR3 reads TGTGCCAGTAGGGCGGGTGCTGGGGCCAACGTCCTGACTTTC. It specifies CASRAGAGANVLTF. Full variable domain (outside the CDR3, taken from reference TRBV7-3 and TRBJ2-6): GAGVSQTPSNKVTEKGKYVELRCDPISGHTALYWYRQSLGQGPEFLIYFQGTGAADDSGLPNDRFFAVRPEGSVSTLKIQRTERGDSAVYLCASRAGAGANVLTFGAGSRLTVL.

CDR3 amino acids: CASSLEAGGSFSGANVLTF. In DNA form, the CDR3 reads TGTGCCAGCAGCTTAGAAGCGGGGGGGTCCTTCTCTGGGGCCAACGTCCTGACTTTC. V is TRBV7-2 and J is TRBJ2-6, with TRBD2 matching over 10 bases. Germline CDR1 is SGHTA and CDR2 is FQGNSA. V lost 1 base to trimming and J lost 0 bases; unmatched junction nucleotides: 6. This CDR3 has 19 amino acids.

In this sample, this clone turned up a few times. The chain employs TRBV18 and TRBJ2-1, with 9 bases that match TRBD2. The CDR3 is made up of 15 amino acids. Germline V lookup: CDR1 KGHSH, CDR2 LQKENI. The V gene end was trimmed by 1 base and the J gene end by 9 bases; junction bases not matched to a gene: 7. The CDR3 sequence is CASSPLAGVIGEQFF. In DNA, the CDR3 is TGTGCCAGCTCACCACTAGCGGGAGTTATCGGTGAGCAGTTCTTC.

A few counts support this clone. The rearrangement uses TRBV18 and TRBJ2-2; D possibly corresponds to TRBD1 (6 bases). CDR3 length equals 15 residues. CDR1 KGHSH and CDR2 LQKENI come from the germline V gene. V was cut by 1 base and J by 6 bases, with 12 bases left in between. For the CDR3, the DNA is TGTGCCAGCTCACCACAGTTACAGGGTTCCGGGGAGCTGTTTTTT. Its protein is CASSPQLQGSGELFF.

V and J are TRBV5-5 and TRBJ2-7; possibly TRBD1 for D (5 bases). Germline V lookup: CDR1 SGHKS, CDR2 YYEKEE (reference sequence). The germline V and J ends were trimmed by 2 bases and 2 bases, with 11 bases remaining between them. The CDR3 extends over 14 amino acids. CDR3 DNA: TGTGCCAGCAGCTTTGGACATGGACCCTACGAGCAGTACGTC. Protein sequence: CASSFGHGPYEQYV.

The chain is built from TRBV9 and TRBJ2-2; 12 nucleotides match TRBD2. CDR1 and CDR2 (germline): SGDLS, YYNGEE. The CDR3 runs to 17 residues. The J segment lost 3 bases and the V segment lost 4 bases, leaving 7 bases of the junction unmatched. The CDR3 DNA sequence: TGTGCCAGCAGCCTGAAGAGACTAGCGGGAGACACCGGGGAGCTGTTTTTT. The encoded protein is CASSLKRLAGDTGELFF.

The rearrangement joins TRBV14 to TRBJ1-2, with 9 nucleotides matching TRBD1. J was trimmed by 7 bases and V by 4 bases; bases with no gene match: 13. Germline CDR1 reads SGHDN; CDR2 reads FVKESK. CDR3 length: 16 amino acids. CDR3 in amino acids: CASSRLTGGHLGGYTF. CDR3 nucleotides: TGTGCCAGCAGCCGATTGACAGGGGGGCATTTAGGTGGCTACACCTTC.

The chain couples TRBV28 to TRBJ1-5; maybe TRBD1 (5 bases). CDR1 and CDR2 from the germline V gene are MDHEN and SYDVKM. CDR3 length equals 15 residues. V lost 8 bases, J lost 6 bases, and 20 bases lay in between. In DNA form, the CDR3 reads TGTGCCAGCGGACCTGGGGGGGTAGGGGCTCAGCCCCAGCATTTT. Amino acids: CASGPGGVGAQPQHF.

The rearrangement uses TRBV5-1 and TRBJ2-1; D is uncertain. The germline CDR1 and CDR2 sequences are SGHRS and YFSETQ. Trimming pared 2 bases from V and 3 bases from J, leaving 15 bases between. CDR3 size: 16 residues. CDR3 protein: CASSFSIVANYNEQFF. The CDR3 DNA is TGCGCCAGCAGCTTTTCCATAGTTGCGAACTACAATGAGCAGTTCTTC. Combining the CDR3 with reference TRBV5-1 and TRBJ2-1 gives the whole variable domain KAGVTQTPRYLIKTRGQQVTLSCSPISGHRSVSWYQQTPGQGLQFLFEYFSETQRNKGNFPGRFSGRQFSNSRSEMNVSTLELGDSALYLCASSFSIVANYNEQFFGPGTRLTVL.

The chain couples TRBV4-1 to TRBJ2-2; no reliable D call. The V end was cut by 1 base, the J end by 4 bases, with 4 bases between. This CDR3 contains 13 residues. Germline V CDR1 and CDR2: MGHRA, YSYEKL. For the CDR3, the DNA is TGCGCCAGCAGCCAAGTTATCACCGGGGAGCTGTTTTTT. This gives the protein CASSQVITGELFF.

A word on this clone: A much larger clone lies a single base off, so this may be a read error. The V and J genes are TRBV4-2 and TRBJ2-3; 9 nucleotides align to TRBD2. CDR1 is LGHNA, CDR2 YNFKEQ, per germline. This CDR3 has 16 residues. Losses at the gene ends were 5 bases for V and 6 bases for J; bases not matched to a gene: 12. The CDR3 loop is CASSSGLAGGADTQYF. CDR3 coding DNA: TGTGCCAGCAGCTCTGGTCTCGCGGGAGGGGCTGATACGCAGTATTTT.

This clone has just a few counts. The CDR3 sequence: CASSLSTWGRREEAFF. The CDR3 DNA is TGTGCCAGCAGCTTAAGTACGTGGGGCAGGAGAGAAGAAGCTTTCTTT. The gene calls are TRBV7-8 and TRBJ1-1; tentative D call: TRBD1 (5 bases). Trimming took off 2 bases at V and 8 bases at J, with 21 bases between the two ends. CDR1 and CDR2 (germline): SGHVS, FQNEAQ. This CDR3 has 16 residues.

The chain joins TRBV19 to TRBJ1-2; no clear D. Trimming cost V 4 bases and J 5 bases, with 14 bases left between them. The CDR3 consists of 14 residues. CDR1 and CDR2 from the germline V gene are LNHDA and SQIVND (reference sequence). Written as DNA, the CDR3 is TGTGCCAGTAGTAAAGCCTCTTCCCTTTATGGCTACACCTTC. It is translated as CASSKASSLYGYTF.

The rearrangement links TRBV11-2 to TRBJ2-7; D gene unclear. V dropped 2 bases and J dropped 4 bases, with 6 bases sitting between them. CDR1 is SGHAT and CDR2 is FQNNGV in the germline V gene. The length of the CDR3 is 12 residues. The CDR3 region is CASSLTQYEQYF. DNA for the CDR3: TGTGCCAGCAGCTTAACGCAGTACGAGCAGTACTTC. Full variable domain (outside the CDR3, taken from reference TRBV11-2 and TRBJ2-7): EAGVAQSPRYKIIEKRQSVAFWCNPISGHATLYWYQQILGQGPKLLIQFQNNGVVDDSQLPKDRFSAERLKGVDSTLKIQPAKLEDSAVYLCASSLTQYEQYFGPGTRLTVT.

This chain joins TRBV6-1 and TRBJ1-1, with TRBD1 as a possible D gene (6 bases). The CDR3 sequence is 14 residues long. From germline, CDR1 is MNHNS and CDR2 SASEGT. The V and J ends lost 6 bases and 0 bases respectively, with 11 bases between them. The chain's CDR3 is CASRPGQLNTEAFF. CDR3 nucleotide sequence: TGTGCCAGCAGACCGGGACAACTGAACACTGAAGCTTTCTTT.

The V and J genes are TRBV7-2 and TRBJ2-3; 8 positions match TRBD2. Germline-derived CDR1 and CDR2 are SGHTA and FQGNSA. The CDR3 consists of 14 residues. V lost 7 bases, J lost 4 bases, and 7 bases stayed unmatched. The CDR3 sequence: CASISGSGPDTQYF. The CDR3 nucleotides are TGTGCCAGCATCAGCGGGAGCGGCCCAGATACGCAGTATTTT. Using reference TRBV7-2 and TRBJ2-3 for the parts outside the CDR3, the full variable domain is GAGVSQSPSNKVTEKGKDVELRCDPISGHTALYWYRQSLGQGLEFLIYFQGNSAPDKSGLPSDRFSAERTGGSVSTLTIQRTQQEDSAVYLCASISGSGPDTQYFGPGTRLTVL.

This chain links TRBV19 with TRBJ2-2, with D perhaps matching TRBD2 (6 bases). This CDR3 contains 13 residues. Germline V CDR1 and CDR2: LNHDA, SQIVND (reference sequence). Trimming stripped 3 bases from V and 16 bases from J, with 18 bases between. Here the CDR3 reads CASSIPGTRLSFF. CDR3 nucleotide sequence: TGTGCCAGTAGTATCCCCGGGACTCGCCTATCGTTTTTT.

The chain carries TRBV9 and TRBJ2-7; D may be TRBD1 (5 bases). The CDR3 spans 14 residues. Per the germline V gene, CDR1 is SGDLS and CDR2 is YYNGEE. The ends were cut back, 4 bases at V and 3 bases at J, with 14 bases in the middle. The CDR3 loop is CASSPGQDIYEQYF. The CDR3 nucleotides read TGTGCCAGCAGCCCCGGACAAGACATCTACGAGCAGTACTTC.

The chain couples TRBV12-3 or TRBV12-4 to TRBJ2-5; D gene uncertain. CDR3 size: 13 residues. The V gene lost 6 bases and the J gene lost 1 base, with 9 bases spanning the gap. CDR3 DNA sequence: TGTGCCAGCAGGGCCCCGGGCCAAGAGACCCAGTACTTC. This codes for CASRAPGQETQYF.

The rearrangement links TRBV19 to TRBJ1-2, with unresolved D. CDR1 and CDR2 from the germline V gene are LNHDA and SQIVND (reference sequence). V gave up 8 bases and J gave up 5 bases, with 15 bases separating them. CDR3 length: 13 residues. As DNA, the CDR3 is TGTGCCAGTTCCATGGAGGTGGGGTATGGCTACACCTTC. Its translation is CASSMEVGYGYTF.

The J gene is TRBJ2-5, the V gene TRBV11-2, with D unclear. The CDR3 runs 13 residues. V lost 5 bases and J lost 3, with 10 bases in between. In germline, CDR1 is SGHAT, CDR2 FQNNGV. The CDR3 bases are TGTGCCAGCAGCCGCACGATAGAAGAGACCCAGTACTTC. It specifies CASSRTIEETQYF.

The chain uses TRBV6-6 and TRBJ1-5; 9 nucleotides match TRBD1. The J segment lost 4 bases and the V segment lost 10 bases, leaving 2 bases of the junction unmatched. This CDR3 is built from 12 residues. Germline V gene lookup returns CDR1 MNHNY and CDR2 SVGAGI (reference sequence). The DNA of the CDR3 is TGTGCCACGACAGGGGGGAATCAGCCCCAGCATTTT. It is translated as CATTGGNQPQHF.

Comments on this clone: Additional DNA sequences in this sample encode the identical CDR3. The rearrangement joins TRBV12-2 to TRBJ1-2; TRBD1 was called by the table and not checked on the DNA. TRBV12-2 is a pseudogene segment. The CDR3 loop spans 17 amino acids. The CDR3 DNA follows: TGTGCAAGTCGCTTAGGTCACAGGGGACGCCGCTTCTATGGCTACACCTTC. Translating it yields CASRLGHRGRRFYGYTF.

CDR3 protein: CASSLDRGLSGANVLTF. As DNA, the CDR3 is TGTGCCAGCAGCTTGGACAGGGGGCTCTCTGGGGCCAACGTCCTGACTTTC. The V gene is TRBV7-9, the J gene TRBJ2-6, with TRBD1 matching 11 bases. After removal of 3 bases from V and 0 bases from J, the junction contained 1 base not matched to a gene. The CDR3 is made up of 17 amino acids. Germline V gives CDR1 SEHNR, CDR2 FQNEAQ (reference sequence).

The CDR3 sequence: CSVSPGLGMTQYF. Here the CDR3 DNA reads TGCAGCGTGTCACCGGGACTAGGCATGACGCAGTATTTT. The rearrangement joins TRBV29-1 to TRBJ2-3, with 8 bases matching TRBD2. The germline V gene has CDR1 SQVTM and CDR2 ANQGSEA. The ends lost 6 bases at V and 9 bases at J; junction bases unmatched: 11. This CDR3 region has 13 residues.

This rearrangement joins TRBV3-1 (or the pseudogene TRBV3-2) to TRBJ2-5; 10 nucleotides align to TRBD2. Trimming at V came to 3 bases and at J to 4 bases, leaving 11 bases not matched to a gene. Germline values: CDR1 LGHDT, CDR2 YNNKEL (reference sequence). The CDR3 is 17 residues long. The CDR3 loop is CASSQGLSGGGAETQYF. The DNA for the CDR3 is TGTGCCAGCAGCCAGGGCTTAAGCGGGGGGGGCGCAGAGACCCAGTACTTC.

The chain uses TRBV11-2 and TRBJ2-3, with 10 nucleotides matching TRBD2. Germline values: CDR1 SGHAT, CDR2 FQNNGV. The V gene end was trimmed by 3 bases and the J gene end by 4 bases; junction bases not matched to a gene: 7. The CDR3 length is 16 residues. The CDR3 here is CASSFQRGGLADTQYF. The CDR3 nucleotides read TGTGCCAGCAGCTTCCAGCGGGGGGGTTTAGCAGATACGCAGTATTTT.

V is TRBV19 and J is TRBJ1-6; 7 bases match TRBD1. CDR1 and CDR2 from the germline V gene are LNHDA and SQIVND (reference sequence). With 5 bases clipped from V and 10 bases from J, the junction kept 8 bases outside the gene matches. The CDR3 extends over 14 amino acids. The CDR3 here is CASSFQGERSPLHF. The CDR3, as DNA: TGTGCCAGTAGTTTCCAGGGGGAAAGATCACCCCTCCACTTT.

The gene calls are TRBV27 and TRBJ2-1; D ambiguous. V gave up 4 bases and J gave up 4 bases, with 5 bases separating them. Looked up from germline, CDR1 is MNHEY and CDR2 is SMNVEV (reference sequence). The CDR3 totals 12 residues. CDR3 sequence reads: CASSSLYNEQFF. In DNA, the CDR3 is TGTGCCAGCAGTTCTCTTTACAATGAGCAGTTCTTC.